These T cell receptor beta chains were read from a single sample in a study of blood T cells in healthy people across ages. TCRdb ran MiXCR on the 5' RACE reads and lists one entry per CDR3 protein. The sample has approximately 2,000,000 distinct CDR3 sequences; approximately 40% are singletons. Input material: blood. Every receptor here comes from a human donor in good health. Each CDR3 is given with its conserved first and last residue. The D gene is left open where the match is weak. The listing skips clone size in some rows; elsewhere it reads once, few, many or a size class.

>TRBV2|few|TRBJ1-2|NA
TGTGCCAGCAGTGACCGACAGAACTATGGCTACACCTTC
CASSDRQNYGYTF
>TRBV9|few|TRBJ2-7|NA
TGTGCCAGCAGCGGGTCGGACAGAAGAAACTACGAGCAGTACTTC
CASSGSDRRNYEQYF
>TRBV20-1|NA|TRBJ1-5|NA
TGCAGTGCTAGAGATCCTAATATGGATCAGCCCCAGCATTTT
CSARDPNMDQPQHF
>TRBV4-2|once|TRBJ2-2|TRBD1
TGTGCCAGCAGCCAAGTTCGACAGGGGGAGGATTCCGGGGAGCTGTTTTTT
CASSQVRQGEDSGELFF
>TRBV7-2|few|TRBJ1-5|TRBD1
TGTGCCAGCAGTTCGGGACAGAACAATCAGCCCCAGCATTTT
CASSSGQNNQPQHF
>TRBV7-3|NA|TRBJ1-3|NA
TGTGCCAGCAGCTTAAATATCCTCTCTGGAAACACCATATATTTT
CASSLNILSGNTIYF
>TRBV20-1|NA|TRBJ2-5|NA
TGCAGTGCTACAGGGGGTATCCGGGAGCAGTACTTC
CSATGGIREQYF
>TRBV6-6|NA|TRBJ1-2|NA
TGTGCCAGCAGTTACATGGGGGGGGCGAACTATGGCTACACCTTC
CASSYMGGANYGYTF
>TRBV12-3/TRBV12-4|once|TRBJ2-3|TRBD2
TGTACCAGCAGTTTACTAGCGGGGGGACTCACAGATACGCAGTATTTT
CTSSLLAGGLTDTQYF
>TRBV7-8|few|TRBJ2-3|NA
TGTGCCAGCAGCTCCCGGAAAAGCACAGATACGCAGTATTTT
CASSSRKSTDTQYF
>TRBV9|NA|TRBJ2-1|NA
TGTGCCAGCAGCGTATCAGAAACCGGGGGCAATGAGCAGTTCTTC
CASSVSETGGNEQFF
>TRBV5-1|many|TRBJ2-5|NA
TGCGCCAGCAGCCCGACGCCGGGGGAGACCCAGTACTTC
CASSPTPGETQYF
>TRBV29-1|few|TRBJ1-2|NA
TGCAGCGTTGGCCGCCGGACAGACTTTAGCTACACCTTC
CSVGRRTDFSYTF
>TRBV20-1|NA|TRBJ1-4|NA
TGCAGTGCCGGGGACCCTGGTTTGGAAAAACTGTTTTTT
CSAGDPGLEKLFF
>TRBV7-9|NA|TRBJ1-2|TRBD1
TGTGCCAGCAGCTTCTACCGACAGGGCGTGGTGGGGGGCTACACCTTC
CASSFYRQGVVGGYTF
>TRBV4-3|NA|TRBJ1-2|TRBD1
TGCGCCAGCAGCCGGACGTCCGGGACAGCCTATGGCTACACCTTC
CASSRTSGTAYGYTF
>TRBV30|NA|TRBJ1-1|NA
TGTGCCTCGTCGTGGTCATCGAACACTGAAGCTTTCTTT
CASSWSSNTEAFF
>TRBV9|many|TRBJ1-2|NA
TGTGCCAGCAGCGTTGGTCCGGACTATGGCTACACCTTC
CASSVGPDYGYTF
>TRBV6-2/TRBV6-3|NA|TRBJ2-5|NA
TGTGCCAGCAGTTACTATGCAGGGAGATACCAAGAGACCCAGTACTTC
CASSYYAGRYQETQYF
>TRBV7-9|NA|TRBJ1-1|NA
TGTGCCAGCAGGTTTGGGGATCACACTGAAGCTTTCTTT
CASRFGDHTEAFF
>TRBV6-1|few|TRBJ2-5|TRBD1
TGTGCCAGCAGGGTGACGACAGGGGGCGGAGGAGAGACCCAGTACTTC
CASRVTTGGGGETQYF
>TRBV7-2|NA|TRBJ2-3|NA
TGTGCCAGCAGCTTACGGGGGATTGGAGGCACAGATACGCAGTATTTT
CASSLRGIGGTDTQYF
>TRBV5-5|few|TRBJ2-1|NA
TGTGCCAGCAGCTTGCACCACAATTCCTACAATGAGCAGTTCTTC
CASSLHHNSYNEQFF
>TRBV7-7|NA|TRBJ1-4|NA
TGTGCTAGCAGCTTATCTTGGAATGAAAAACTGTTTTTT
CASSLSWNEKLFF
>TRBV6-1|few|TRBJ1-3|NA
TGTGCCAGCAGTTTCACAGGGACTGGAAACACCATATATTTT
CASSFTGTGNTIYF
>TRBV7-2|NA|TRBJ2-7|NA
TGTGCCAGCAGCTTTGGTAGCGGCTCCTACGAGCAGTACTTC
CASSFGSGSYEQYF
>TRBV28|NA|TRBJ2-3|NA
TGTGCCAGCAGTACCTCTCCAGATACGCAGTATTTT
CASSTSPDTQYF
>TRBV2|NA|TRBJ2-5|NA
TGTGCCAGCAGTGGCAGGGAAGGAGAGACCCAGTACTTC
CASSGREGETQYF
>TRBV4-3|NA|TRBJ2-7|NA
TGCGCCAGCAGCCAAACCTACGGGTCCAGTGTTGGGTACGAGCAGTACTTC
CASSQTYGSSVGYEQYF
>TRBV6-2/TRBV6-3|few|TRBJ2-3|TRBD1
TGTGCCAGCAGTTCCCCTCACGGGACAGGGAAAACAGATACGCAGTATTTT
CASSSPHGTGKTDTQYF
>TRBV28|few|TRBJ2-7|TRBD1
TGTGTCACCATAGGGACAGGTGATTCCTACGAGCAGTACTTC
CVTIGTGDSYEQYF
>TRBV20-1|once|TRBJ2-5|TRBD2
TGCAGTGCTGATAAAGCGGGGGCCAAAGAGACCCAGTGCTTC
CSADKAGAKETQCF
>TRBV9|NA|TRBJ2-7|NA
TGTGCCAGCGGCGTAGGTGGGGCTACCGAGCAGTACTTC
CASGVGGATEQYF
>TRBV28|NA|TRBJ2-3|NA
TGTGCCAGCAGTTTTCCAGGAGCTTTCGGCACAGATACGCAGTATTTT
CASSFPGAFGTDTQYF
>TRBV4-1|once|TRBJ2-2|NA
TGCGCCAGCAGCCACCTCACGTCCCGAGGAACCGGGGAGCTGTTTTTT
CASSHLTSRGTGELFF
>TRBV15|few|TRBJ2-1|TRBD2
TGTGCCACCAGCAGAGGAGGGGCTAGCGGTGCCTACAATGAGCAGTTCTTC
CATSRGGASGAYNEQFF
>TRBV5-8|NA|TRBJ1-2|NA
TGTGCCAGCAGCTTCGGCAGGAATAACTATGGCTACACCTTC
CASSFGRNNYGYTF
>TRBV4-3|NA|TRBJ2-3|NA
TGCGCCAGCAGCCAAGATCCTAGAGGGGGAGAGTCAGATACGCAGTATTTT
CASSQDPRGGESDTQYF
>TRBV20-1|NA|TRBJ1-2|NA
TGCAGTGCTAGAGATGGACGGCCACTTAACTATGGCTACACCTTT
CSARDGRPLNYGYTF
>TRBV5-6|NA|TRBJ1-2|NA
TGTGCCAGCAGCTGGCTGGACGGAGGATATGGCTACACCTTC
CASSWLDGGYGYTF
>TRBV6-2/TRBV6-3|NA|TRBJ2-3|NA
TGTGCCAGCAGTGCCCTGGGACTTCGCACAGATACGCAGTATTTT
CASSALGLRTDTQYF
>TRBV5-1|NA|TRBJ2-7|TRBD1
TGCGCCAGCAGCTTTGACAGGGATGGCGAGCAGTACTTC
CASSFDRDGEQYF
>TRBV7-3|NA|TRBJ2-1|TRBD2
TGTGCCAGCAGCTTGCGGGGGGGCTTAAGGTACAATGAGCAGTTCTTC
CASSLRGGLRYNEQFF
>TRBV7-9|NA|TRBJ2-7|TRBD1
TGTGCCAGCAGCCCCCCGGACAGGGGCCCCTACGAGCAGTACTTC
CASSPPDRGPYEQYF
>TRBV6-2/TRBV6-3|few|TRBJ1-5|NA
TGTGCCAGCGGGACGGAGGCGGCGGGCAATCAGCCCCAGCATTTT
CASGTEAAGNQPQHF
>TRBV20-1|NA|TRBJ2-4|TRBD2
TGCAGTGCTAGTGAACTAGCGGGAGTCGACATTCAGTACTTC
CSASELAGVDIQYF
>TRBV5-6|NA|TRBJ2-3|NA
TGTGCCAGCAGCTTCGACCGGGGGCGCAGTGCAGATACGCAGTATTTT
CASSFDRGRSADTQYF
>TRBV28|few|TRBJ1-4|TRBD1
TGTGCCAGCAGTTGGGGTGGGACAGGGTCTGAAAAACTGTTTTTT
CASSWGGTGSEKLFF
>TRBV27|NA|TRBJ1-4|NA
TGTGCCAGCAGTTTATCTGAGGCTGATCCCAATGAAAAACCGTTTTTT
CASSLSEADPNEKPFF
>TRBV2|NA|TRBJ2-1|NA
TGTGCCAGCAGGCTTTATTACAATGAGCAGTTCTTC
CASRLYYNEQFF
>TRBV12-3/TRBV12-4|NA|TRBJ2-5|NA
TGTGCCAGCAGTTCGAATGTGGAGACCCAGTACTTC
CASSSNVETQYF
>TRBV2|NA|TRBJ2-3|NA
TGTGCCAGCAGCCCAGGACAGTTGGTGTCAGATACGCAGTATTTT
CASSPGQLVSDTQYF
>TRBV4-3|NA|TRBJ2-1|TRBD1
TGCGCCAGCAGCCAAGAAGGCGGGACAGGATTTTACAATGAGCAGTTCTTC
CASSQEGGTGFYNEQFF
>TRBV5-6|once|TRBJ1-2|TRBD1
TGTGCCAGCAGCTTTTTCGTCAGGGGGAAACGAGGCTACACCTTC
CASSFFVRGKRGYTF
>TRBV7-8|few|TRBJ2-5|NA
TGTGCCAGCAGCTTCAGGGGCACGGGCCACCAAGAGACCCAGTACTTC
CASSFRGTGHQETQYF
>TRBV7-2|few|TRBJ2-7|TRBD2
TGTGCCAGCAGAGAACTAGCGGGGCTAACCTACGAGCAGTACTTC
CASRELAGLTYEQYF
>TRBV2|NA|TRBJ2-3|NA
TGTGCCAGCGGTCCCCAGCCGAGCACAGATACGCAGTATTTT
CASGPQPSTDTQYF
>TRBV3-1|NA|TRBJ2-5|NA
TGTGCCAGCAGCCAAACCACGCAAGAGACCCAGTACTTC
CASSQTTQETQYF
>TRBV7-9|NA|TRBJ2-1|NA
TGTGCCAGCAGCTTAGACTGGCTTACGTACAATGAGCAGTTCTTC
CASSLDWLTYNEQFF